A single sample gave rise to the 21 T cell receptor beta chains below, sequenced in a study of blood T cell repertoires in COVID-19. Measured with immunoSEQ multiplex PCR; TCRdb has only the in-frame clones, and not every one. This sample has 150,000 or so clones, with about 86% found just once. Input material: peripheral blood. The source of these receptors is a man between 60 and 75 years old with acute or convalescent COVID-19.

The rearrangement joins TRBV18 to TRBJ2-1; D may be TRBD1 (5 bases). There are 14 residues in the CDR3. Looked up from germline, CDR1 is KGHSH and CDR2 is LQKENI. The ends were cut back, 4 bases at V and 4 bases at J, with 11 bases in the middle. CDR3 amino acids: CASSRQTWYNEQFF. As DNA, the CDR3 is TGTGCCAGCTCACGACAGACTTGGTACAATGAGCAGTTCTTC.

Comments on this clone: An end of the junction differs from the germline gene, which may be a read error. The chain recombines TRBV7-9 with TRBJ2-7, with 9 bases fitting TRBD2. Germline V gives CDR1 SEHNR, CDR2 FQNEAQ (reference sequence). There are 16 residues in the CDR3. The CDR3 loop is CASGLGLALSSYEQYF. In DNA form, the CDR3 reads TGTGCCAGCGGCTTGGGACTAGCCTTGAGCTCCTACGAGCAGTACTTC.

The chain is built from TRBV30 and TRBJ1-2; 8 bases are a match to TRBD1. The V gene's germline CDR1 is GTSNPN and CDR2 SVGIG (reference sequence). This CDR3 has 13 amino acids. The trim removed 5 bases at V and 7 bases at J, leaving 9 bases unmatched. CDR3: CAWADDRGSGYTF. The CDR3 bases are TGTGCCTGGGCCGACGACAGGGGTAGTGGCTACACCTTC.

The chain carries TRBV5-1 and TRBJ1-6; 8 bases align to TRBD1. Per germline, CDR1 SGHRS and CDR2 YFSETQ. The CDR3 has 14 amino acids. V was clipped by 0 bases and J by 7 bases; unmatched bases: 0. The CDR3 nucleotides read TGCGCCAGCAGCTTGGGGACAGGGAATTCACCCCTCCACTTT. It translates to CASSLGTGNSPLHF. The full variable domain, with the rest looked up from reference TRBV5-1 and TRBJ1-6, is KAGVTQTPRYLIKTRGQQVTLSCSPISGHRSVSWYQQTPGQGLQFLFEYFSETQRNKGNFPGRFSGRQFSNSRSEMNVSTLELGDSALYLCASSLGTGNSPLHFGNGTRLTVT.

The chain is built from TRBV18 and TRBJ2-5; TRBD2 is a possible D gene (5 bases). This CDR3 has 14 residues. V lost 2 bases to trimming and J lost 2 bases, with 9 bases between them. The V gene's germline CDR1 is KGHSH and CDR2 LQKENI. The CDR3 loop is CASSPGSRQETQYF. The CDR3 region has the DNA TGTGCCAGCTCACCAGGGAGTAGGCAAGAGACCCAGTACTTC.

V is TRBV5-1 and J is TRBJ2-7; 7 nucleotides match TRBD2. CDR1 and CDR2 (germline): SGHRS, YFSETQ. The CDR3 covers 14 residues. Germline trimming cut 0 bases from V and 4 bases from J; bases unmatched to any gene: 4. DNA of the CDR3: TGCGCCAGCAGCTTGGTTGCGGGGGAATACGAGCAGTACTTC. It translates to CASSLVAGEYEQYF.

The chain employs TRBV30 and TRBJ2-1; D is possibly TRBD1 (6 bases). The germline V gene encodes CDR1 GTSNPN and CDR2 SVGIG (reference sequence). The CDR3 is 12 amino acids. Trimming pared 4 bases from V and 14 bases from J, leaving 18 bases between. The CDR3 region has the DNA TGTGCCTGGACCACTGGGCGGGCAGGGGAGTTCTTC. Amino acids: CAWTTGRAGEFF.

This clone has more than one count but fewer than ten. This rearrangement joins TRBV9 to TRBJ1-6; 7 bases are a match to TRBD1. There are 15 residues in the CDR3. Germline V gene sequence: CDR1 SGDLS, CDR2 YYNGEE. V trimming: 3 bases; J trimming: 1 base; junction bases outside the gene matches: 1. CDR3 sequence (DNA): TGTGCCAGCAGCGCGACAGGGTCCTATAATTCACCCCTCCACTTT. The encoded protein is CASSATGSYNSPLHF.

The chain is built from TRBV1 and TRBJ2-1; the table's D call, TRBD2, was not checked against the DNA. TRBV1 is flagged as a pseudogene. The CDR3 is 21 amino acids. CDR3 region: CTSSTPDTPILAGESYNEQFF. The CDR3 nucleotides read TGCACCAGCAGCACCCCGGACACACCAATTTTAGCGGGAGAATCCTACAATGAGCAGTTCTTC.

The V gene is TRBV30, the J gene TRBJ1-2; TRBD1 might be the D (6 bases). CDR1 is GTSNPN, CDR2 SVGIG, per germline (reference sequence). The CDR3 contains 12 residues. The V and J ends lost 5 bases and 5 bases respectively, with 12 bases between them. CDR3 DNA sequence: TGTGCCTGGGTACAGGGTCATTATGGCTACACCTTC. Its protein is CAWVQGHYGYTF.

This chain connects TRBV7-9 to TRBJ2-7, with TRBD1 matching over 7 bases. Germline V gene data show CDR1 as SEHNR and CDR2 as FQNEAQ (reference sequence). V trimming: 2 bases; J trimming: 1 base; junction bases outside the gene matches: 14. This CDR3 contains 18 residues. CDR3 sequence (DNA): TGTGCCAGCAGCTTACCCCTAAGCGACAGGGAGAGATCCTACGAGCAGTACTTC. Its translation: CASSLPLSDRERSYEQYF.

The chain carries TRBV6-5 and TRBJ2-7; tentative D call: TRBD2 (5 bases). With 8 bases removed from V and 3 bases from J, the gap between germline ends came to 20 bases. CDR1 and CDR2 (germline): MNHEY, SVGAGI. The CDR3 totals 15 residues. CDR3 DNA sequence: TGTGCCAGCCAATCCAGCGGCCCCTCCAACTACGAGCAGTACTTC. Protein sequence: CASQSSGPSNYEQYF.

The chain has TRBV9 and TRBJ2-7; 12 bases map to TRBD2. The length of the CDR3 is 15 residues. With V trimmed by 4 bases and J by 4 bases, 6 bases remained unmatched. Germline V gene sequence: CDR1 SGDLS, CDR2 YYNGEE. The CDR3 sequence: CASSPGLAGNYEQYF. The CDR3 DNA reads as TGTGCCAGCAGCCCTGGACTAGCGGGAAATTACGAGCAGTACTTC.

The rearrangement joins TRBV5-5 to TRBJ2-6, with 8 bases fitting TRBD1. The CDR3 runs to 17 residues. Germline trimming cut 5 bases from V and 2 bases from J; bases unmatched to any gene: 9. Per germline, CDR1 SGHKS and CDR2 YYEKEE (reference sequence). The CDR3 nucleotides are TGTGCCAGCAGGGCGGGACAGGCGCCACCTGGGGCCAACGTCCTGACTTTC. Protein: CASRAGQAPPGANVLTF.

This chain uses TRBV28 with TRBJ1-2; D is unclear. V was shortened by 7 bases and J by 2 bases, with 8 bases between the two germline ends. Germline assignment: CDR1 MDHEN and CDR2 SYDVKM. CDR3 size: 12 residues. The CDR3 DNA is TGTGCCAGCACCGATGCGAACTATGGCTACACCTTC. It encodes CASTDANYGYTF.

The V gene is TRBV3-1 (or the pseudogene TRBV3-2), the J gene TRBJ2-1; TRBD2 is a possible D gene (5 bases). Per germline, CDR1 LGHDT and CDR2 YNNKEL (reference sequence). Trimming left V 0 bases short and J 15 bases short, with 9 bases between. This CDR3 comprises 11 residues. Here the CDR3 DNA reads TGTGCCAGCAGCCAAGAGTGGGAGAGGTTCTTC. This codes for CASSQEWERFF.

The chain recombines TRBV6-6 with TRBJ1-2, with D possibly TRBD1 on 6 matching bases. Germline CDR1 reads MNHNY; CDR2 reads SVGAGI (reference sequence). The CDR3 extends over 15 amino acids. The germline V and J ends were trimmed by 6 bases and 7 bases, with 21 bases remaining between them. The CDR3 spells CASSPRAGELSGYTF. The CDR3 DNA sequence: TGTGCCAGCAGCCCCAGGGCAGGGGAATTGAGTGGCTACACCTTC.

The CDR3 DNA sequence: TGCGCCAGCAGCTTTCGTGGGCTTGACAATGAGCAGTTCTTC. Translating it yields CASSFRGLDNEQFF. This chain connects TRBV5-1 to TRBJ2-1; D not certain. This CDR3 is built from 14 residues. Germline V gene data show CDR1 as SGHRS and CDR2 as YFSETQ. V dropped 2 bases and J dropped 5 bases, with 11 bases sitting between them.

CDR3 bases: TGTGCCTGCCGCATGGGACAGGTCCCATCCTCCTTAATCTCCTACGAGCAGTACTTC. Translation: CACRMGQVPSSLISYEQYF. This chain joins TRBV30 and TRBJ2-7, with 8 bases lining up with TRBD1. The V gene's germline CDR1 is GTSNPN and CDR2 SVGIG (reference sequence). V dropped 6 bases and J dropped 0; count of bases not matched to a gene: 22. The CDR3 length is 19 residues.

The chain carries TRBV6-5 and TRBJ1-4; 9 bases fit TRBD1. V shed 7 bases, J shed 5 bases, and the junction held 8 bases outside the gene matches. The CDR3 runs 15 residues. Looked up from germline, CDR1 is MNHEY and CDR2 is SVGAGI. CDR3 nucleotide sequence: TGTGCCAGCAAGGGCTCGGACAGGGGAAATGAAAAACTGTTTTTT. Translated: CASKGSDRGNEKLFF.

The J gene is TRBJ1-1, the V gene TRBV2; D gene unclear. The CDR3 spans 14 residues. V was shortened by 3 bases and J by 5 bases, with 13 bases between the two germline ends. The V gene's germline CDR1 is SNHLY and CDR2 FYNNEI. In DNA, the CDR3 is TGTGCCAGCAGTGATGAATCTGGAGGGACTGAAGCTTTCTTT. Residues: CASSDESGGTEAFF.